The entry below describes one T cell receptor (beta chain). Its antigen is not identified. This entry is derived from a study of shared clonotypes between healthy human individuals. Study results and limitations: Relative to their counterparts shared across all four donors, non-shared clonotypes exhibited diminished generation probabilities.

Profiling relied on immunoSEQ multiplex PCR, and the TCRdb table lists in-frame clones only, not all of them. The profile shows a few million clones, roughly 95% of them singletons. Losses at the gene ends were 5 bases for V and 7 bases for J; bases not matched to a gene: 5. The CDR3 is made up of 14 amino acids. The germline CDR1 and CDR2 sequences are LNHDA and SQIVND (reference sequence). CD45RO-negative cells were positively selected for CCR7, leaving out terminally differentiated effector memory CD45RA+ cells. Donors had no recently reported acute infections or vaccinations and were HIV-negative.

The specimen was naive CD8+ T cells from PBMCs. The chain couples TRBV19 to TRBJ2-1; 10 bases agree with TRBD1. The sequence was collected from a man younger than 35 in good health. Some clones in this sample may be carry-over from other donors' samples. CDR3 DNA: TGTGCCAGTAGTCCAGACAGGGGGCGGAATGAGCAGTTCTTC. Translating gives CASSPDRGRNEQFF.